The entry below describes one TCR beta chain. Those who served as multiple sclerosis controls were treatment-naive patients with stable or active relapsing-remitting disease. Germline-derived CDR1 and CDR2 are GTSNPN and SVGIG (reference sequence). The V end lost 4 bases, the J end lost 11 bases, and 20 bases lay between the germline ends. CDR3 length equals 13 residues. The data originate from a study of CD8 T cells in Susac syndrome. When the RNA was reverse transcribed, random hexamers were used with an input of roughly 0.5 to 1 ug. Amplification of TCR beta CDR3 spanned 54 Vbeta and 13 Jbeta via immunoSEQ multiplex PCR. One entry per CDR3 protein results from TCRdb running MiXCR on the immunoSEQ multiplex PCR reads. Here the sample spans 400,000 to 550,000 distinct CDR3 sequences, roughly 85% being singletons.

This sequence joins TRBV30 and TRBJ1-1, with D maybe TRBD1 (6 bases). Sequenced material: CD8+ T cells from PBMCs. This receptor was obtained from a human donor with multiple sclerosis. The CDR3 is CAWNGGLLGGAFF. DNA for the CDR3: TGTGCCTGGAATGGGGGCCTGTTGGGTGGGGCTTTCTTT.